This T cell receptor (beta chain) originates from a study of early T cells in non-severe SARS-CoV-2 infection. Study-wide background: Chains were unpaired, as sequencing was done on bulk RNA from unsorted whole blood.

Attachment of unique molecular identifiers was made to individual cDNA molecules. TCRdb called the 5' RACE reads again in MiXCR, with one record for every CDR3 protein. The table has 68,000 or so distinct CDR3 sequences, 10% to 15% seen once; the top ten hold around 5.1%. This clonotype was counted ten times or more. Its antigen is not identified. The V gene lost 1 base and the J gene lost 10 bases, with 11 bases spanning the gap. Germline V gene lookup returns CDR1 SGHNT and CDR2 YENEEA. This CDR3 region has 13 residues. General study findings and limits: Matching with VDJdb favored anti-spike CD8 responses (missing private and CD4 specificities).

Sequenced material: whole blood. This TCR was recovered from an adult who was a healthcare worker with PCR-confirmed SARS-CoV-2 infection or an uninfected control (not recorded which). The V and J genes are TRBV11-3 and TRBJ2-1; D unresolved. CDR3 coding DNA: TGTGCCAGCAGCTTAGGGAATTCTGGGGAGCAGTTCTTC. It encodes CASSLGNSGEQFF.